The clone carrying this TCR beta chain occurred a few times. Its specificity is not known. V lost 6 bases and J lost 0; bases outside the gene matches: 13. The germline V gene has CDR1 MNHNS and CDR2 SASEGT. The CDR3 loop spans 17 amino acids. The data originate from a study of CD8 T cells in ankylosing spondylitis. Findings of the study overall: Disease-linked clones reportedly concentrated significantly in matched ankylosing spondylitis synovial fluid. Within ankylosing spondylitis blood, a TCR beta motif made up of several highly homologous variants appeared to be characteristic. Clones that were linked to disease were CD8+ and were relatively rare in peripheral blood.

It was by quantitative 5'-RACE with molecular barcodes that TCR beta libraries were made. TCRdb reanalysed the 5' RACE reads using MiXCR and keeps one entry per CDR3 protein. The table records about 350,000 distinct CDR3 sequences, 20% to 25% of them present only once. What was sequenced was blood, either unsorted or a sorted T cell fraction (not recorded which). The chain links TRBV6-1 to TRBJ1-1, with 7 bases aligning to TRBD1. This sequence originates from a male donor with ankylosing spondylitis or in good health (not recorded which). This CDR3 is CASRSHDRANMNTEAFF. The DNA for the CDR3 is TGTGCCAGCAGATCCCACGACAGGGCGAACATGAACACTGAAGCTTTCTTT.